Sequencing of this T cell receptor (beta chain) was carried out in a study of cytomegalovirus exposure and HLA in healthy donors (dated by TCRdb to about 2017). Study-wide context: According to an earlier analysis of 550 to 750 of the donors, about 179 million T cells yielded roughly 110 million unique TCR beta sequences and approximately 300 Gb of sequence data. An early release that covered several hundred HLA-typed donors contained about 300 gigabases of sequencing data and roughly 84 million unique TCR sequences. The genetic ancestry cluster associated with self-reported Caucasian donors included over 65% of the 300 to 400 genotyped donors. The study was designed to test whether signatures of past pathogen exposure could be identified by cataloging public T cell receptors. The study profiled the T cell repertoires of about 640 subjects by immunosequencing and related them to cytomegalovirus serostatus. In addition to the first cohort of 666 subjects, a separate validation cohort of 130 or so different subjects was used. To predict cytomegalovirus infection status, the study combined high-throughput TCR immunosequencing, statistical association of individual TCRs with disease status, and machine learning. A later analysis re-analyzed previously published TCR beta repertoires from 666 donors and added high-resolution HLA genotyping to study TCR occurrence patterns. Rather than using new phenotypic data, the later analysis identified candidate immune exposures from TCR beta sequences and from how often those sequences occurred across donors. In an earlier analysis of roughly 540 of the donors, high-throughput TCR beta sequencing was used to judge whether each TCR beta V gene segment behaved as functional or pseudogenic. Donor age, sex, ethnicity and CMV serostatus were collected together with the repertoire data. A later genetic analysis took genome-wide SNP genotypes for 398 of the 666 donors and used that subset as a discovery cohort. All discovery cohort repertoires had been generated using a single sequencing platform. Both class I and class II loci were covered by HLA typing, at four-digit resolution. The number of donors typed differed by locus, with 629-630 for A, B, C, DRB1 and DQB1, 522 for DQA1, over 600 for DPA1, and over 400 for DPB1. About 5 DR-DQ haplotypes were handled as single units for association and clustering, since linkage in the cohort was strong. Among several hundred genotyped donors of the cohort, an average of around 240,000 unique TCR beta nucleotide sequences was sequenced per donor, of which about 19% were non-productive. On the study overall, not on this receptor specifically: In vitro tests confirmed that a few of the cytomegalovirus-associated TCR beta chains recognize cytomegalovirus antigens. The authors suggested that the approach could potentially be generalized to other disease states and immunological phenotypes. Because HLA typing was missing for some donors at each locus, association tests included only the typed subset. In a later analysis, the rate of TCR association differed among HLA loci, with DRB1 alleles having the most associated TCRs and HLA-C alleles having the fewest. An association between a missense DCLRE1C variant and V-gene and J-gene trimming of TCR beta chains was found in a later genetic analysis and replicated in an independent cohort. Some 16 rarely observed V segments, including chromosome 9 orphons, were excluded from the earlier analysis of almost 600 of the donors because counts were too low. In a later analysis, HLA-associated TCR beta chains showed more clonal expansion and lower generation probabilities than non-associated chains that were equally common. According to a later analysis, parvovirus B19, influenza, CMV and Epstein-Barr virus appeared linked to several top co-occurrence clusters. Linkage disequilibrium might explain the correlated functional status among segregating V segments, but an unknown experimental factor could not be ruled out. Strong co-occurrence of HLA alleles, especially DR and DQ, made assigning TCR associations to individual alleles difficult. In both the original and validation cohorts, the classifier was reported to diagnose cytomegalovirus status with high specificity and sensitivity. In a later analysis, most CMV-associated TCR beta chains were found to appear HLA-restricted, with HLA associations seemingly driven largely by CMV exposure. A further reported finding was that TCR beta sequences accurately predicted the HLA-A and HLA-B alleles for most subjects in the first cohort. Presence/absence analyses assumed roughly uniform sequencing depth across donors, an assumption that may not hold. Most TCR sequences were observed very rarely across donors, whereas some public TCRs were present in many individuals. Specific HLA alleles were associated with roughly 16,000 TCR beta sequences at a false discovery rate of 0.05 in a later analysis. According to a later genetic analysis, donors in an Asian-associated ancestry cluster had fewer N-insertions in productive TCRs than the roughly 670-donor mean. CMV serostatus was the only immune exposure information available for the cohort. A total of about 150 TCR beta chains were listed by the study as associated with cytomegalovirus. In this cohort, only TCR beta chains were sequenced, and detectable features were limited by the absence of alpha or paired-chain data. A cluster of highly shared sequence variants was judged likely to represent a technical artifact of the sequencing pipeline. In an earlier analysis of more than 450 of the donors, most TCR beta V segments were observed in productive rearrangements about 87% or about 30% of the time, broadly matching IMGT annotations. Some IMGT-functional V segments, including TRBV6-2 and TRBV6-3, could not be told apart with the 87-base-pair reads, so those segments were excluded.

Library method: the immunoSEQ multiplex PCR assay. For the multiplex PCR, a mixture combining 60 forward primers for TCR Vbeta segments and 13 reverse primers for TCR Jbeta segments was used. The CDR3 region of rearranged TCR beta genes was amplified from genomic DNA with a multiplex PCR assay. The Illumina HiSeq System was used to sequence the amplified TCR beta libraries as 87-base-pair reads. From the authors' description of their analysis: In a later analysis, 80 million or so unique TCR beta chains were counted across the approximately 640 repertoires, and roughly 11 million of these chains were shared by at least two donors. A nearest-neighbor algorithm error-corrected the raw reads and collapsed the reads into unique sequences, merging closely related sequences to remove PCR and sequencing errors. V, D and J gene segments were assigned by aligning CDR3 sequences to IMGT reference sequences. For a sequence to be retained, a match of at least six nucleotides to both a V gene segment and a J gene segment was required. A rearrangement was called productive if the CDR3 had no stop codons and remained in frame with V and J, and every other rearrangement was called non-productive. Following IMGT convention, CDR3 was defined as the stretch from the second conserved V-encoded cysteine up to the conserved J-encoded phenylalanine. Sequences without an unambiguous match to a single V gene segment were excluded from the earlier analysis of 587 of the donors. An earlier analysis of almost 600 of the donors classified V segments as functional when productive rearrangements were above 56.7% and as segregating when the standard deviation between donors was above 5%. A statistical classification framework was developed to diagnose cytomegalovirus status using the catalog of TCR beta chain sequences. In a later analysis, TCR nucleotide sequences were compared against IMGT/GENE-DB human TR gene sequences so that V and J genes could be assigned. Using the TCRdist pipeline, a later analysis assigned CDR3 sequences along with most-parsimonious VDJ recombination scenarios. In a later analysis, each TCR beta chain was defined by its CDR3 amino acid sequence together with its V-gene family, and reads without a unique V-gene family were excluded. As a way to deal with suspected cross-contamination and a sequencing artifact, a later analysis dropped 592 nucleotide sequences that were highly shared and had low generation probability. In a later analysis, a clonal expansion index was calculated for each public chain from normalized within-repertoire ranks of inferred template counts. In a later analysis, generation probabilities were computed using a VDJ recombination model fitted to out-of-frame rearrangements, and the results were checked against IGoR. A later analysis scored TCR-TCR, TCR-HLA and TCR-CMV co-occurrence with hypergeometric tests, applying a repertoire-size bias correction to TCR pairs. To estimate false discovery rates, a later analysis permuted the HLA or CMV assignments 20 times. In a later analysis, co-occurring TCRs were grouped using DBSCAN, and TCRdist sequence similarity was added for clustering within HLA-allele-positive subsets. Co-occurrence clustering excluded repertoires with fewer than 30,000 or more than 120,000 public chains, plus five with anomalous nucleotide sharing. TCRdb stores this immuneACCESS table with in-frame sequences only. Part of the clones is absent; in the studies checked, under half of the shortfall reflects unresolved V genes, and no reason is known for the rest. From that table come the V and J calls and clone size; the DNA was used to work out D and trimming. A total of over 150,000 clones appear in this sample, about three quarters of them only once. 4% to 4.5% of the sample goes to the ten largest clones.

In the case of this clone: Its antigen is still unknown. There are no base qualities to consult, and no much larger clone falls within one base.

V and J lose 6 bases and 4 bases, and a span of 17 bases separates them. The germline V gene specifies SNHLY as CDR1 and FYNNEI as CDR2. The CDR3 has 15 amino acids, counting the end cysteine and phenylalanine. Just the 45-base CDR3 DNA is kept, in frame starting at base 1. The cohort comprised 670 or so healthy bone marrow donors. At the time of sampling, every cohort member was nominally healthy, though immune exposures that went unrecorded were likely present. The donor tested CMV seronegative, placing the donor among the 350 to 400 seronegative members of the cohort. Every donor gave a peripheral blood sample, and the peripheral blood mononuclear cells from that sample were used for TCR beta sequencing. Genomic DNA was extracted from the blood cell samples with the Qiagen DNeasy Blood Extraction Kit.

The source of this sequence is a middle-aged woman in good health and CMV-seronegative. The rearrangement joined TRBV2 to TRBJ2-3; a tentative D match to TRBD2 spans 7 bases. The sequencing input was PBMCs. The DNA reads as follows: TGTGCCAGCAGAAGAGGGGGGGGCCGCGCAGATACGCAGTATTTT. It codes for CASRRGGGRADTQYF.